This TCR beta chain was captured by sequencing in a study of CD4 T cells in relation to SARS-CoV-2 and coronaviruses. This clone has only a few counts. Its antigen is still unknown. Sequenced by immunoSEQ multiplex PCR; TCRdb stores in-frame clones only, minus some. The repertoire includes under 20,000 clones, approximately 77% of them detected once, and roughly 14% sits in the top ten. Trimming pared 4 bases from V and 1 base from J, leaving 12 bases between. The CDR3 has 14 amino acids. Germline CDR1 is SGHRS and CDR2 is YFSETQ. Before the COVID-19 pandemic, during about 2011-2019, CD4+ T cells were taken from unexposed donors. Isolation of CD4+ T cells took place after about 9 days in culture.

The chain combines TRBV5-1 with TRBJ2-7; the D call may be TRBD1 or TRBD2 (5 bases each). The sample consisted of CD4+ T cells from PBMCs, cultured in vitro. The TCR was taken from a human donor in good health. The chain's CDR3 is CASSAGTESYEQYF. The CDR3, as DNA: TGCGCCAGCAGCGCTGGGACGGAGTCCTACGAGCAGTACTTC.